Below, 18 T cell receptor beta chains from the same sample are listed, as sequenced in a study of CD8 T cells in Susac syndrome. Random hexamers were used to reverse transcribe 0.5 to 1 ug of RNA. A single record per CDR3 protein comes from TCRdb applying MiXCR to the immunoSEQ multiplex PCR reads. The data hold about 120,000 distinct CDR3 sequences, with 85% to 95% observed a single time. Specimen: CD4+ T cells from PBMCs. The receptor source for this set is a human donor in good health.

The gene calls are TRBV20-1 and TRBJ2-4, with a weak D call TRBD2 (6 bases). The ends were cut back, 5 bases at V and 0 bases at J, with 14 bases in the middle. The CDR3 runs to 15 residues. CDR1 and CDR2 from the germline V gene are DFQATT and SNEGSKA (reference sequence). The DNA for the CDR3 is TGCAGTGCTCGCGTTGGGAGGTTAGCCAAAAACATTCAGTACTTC. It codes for CSARVGRLAKNIQYF.

CDR3 DNA sequence: TGTGCCAGCAGCGTAGCCCCCTATCAGGGGGACTATGGCTACACCTTC. Protein: CASSVAPYQGDYGYTF. The J gene is TRBJ1-2, the V gene TRBV9, with 7 bases aligning to TRBD1. Germline values: CDR1 SGDLS, CDR2 YYNGEE. The ends lost 0 bases at V and 3 bases at J; junction bases unmatched: 8. CDR3 size: 16 residues.

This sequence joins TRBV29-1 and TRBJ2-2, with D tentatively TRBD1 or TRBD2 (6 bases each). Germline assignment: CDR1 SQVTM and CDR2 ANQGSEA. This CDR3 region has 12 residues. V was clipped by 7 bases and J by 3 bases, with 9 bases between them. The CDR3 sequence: CSAGGHTGELFF. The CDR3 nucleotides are TGCAGCGCTGGGGGGCACACCGGGGAGCTGTTTTTT.

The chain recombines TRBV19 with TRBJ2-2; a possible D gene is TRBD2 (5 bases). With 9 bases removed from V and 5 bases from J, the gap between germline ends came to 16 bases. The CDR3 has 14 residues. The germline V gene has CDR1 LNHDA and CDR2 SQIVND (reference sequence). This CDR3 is CASSPPSGTGELFF. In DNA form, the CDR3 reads TGTGCCAGCAGTCCCCCTTCGGGGACCGGGGAGCTGTTTTTT.

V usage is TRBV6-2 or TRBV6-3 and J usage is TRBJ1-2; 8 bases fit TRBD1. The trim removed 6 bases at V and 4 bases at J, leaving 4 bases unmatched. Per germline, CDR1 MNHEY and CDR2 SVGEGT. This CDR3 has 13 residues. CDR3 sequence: CASSTDRGYGYTF. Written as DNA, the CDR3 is TGTGCCAGCAGCACCGACAGGGGCTATGGCTACACCTTC.

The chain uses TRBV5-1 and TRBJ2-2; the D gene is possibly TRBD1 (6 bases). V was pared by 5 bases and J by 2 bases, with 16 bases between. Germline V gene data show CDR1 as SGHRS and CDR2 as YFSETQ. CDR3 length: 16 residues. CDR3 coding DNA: TGCGCCAGCAGTGGTCTTGGGACACATAACACCGGGGAGCTGTTTTTT. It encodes CASSGLGTHNTGELFF.

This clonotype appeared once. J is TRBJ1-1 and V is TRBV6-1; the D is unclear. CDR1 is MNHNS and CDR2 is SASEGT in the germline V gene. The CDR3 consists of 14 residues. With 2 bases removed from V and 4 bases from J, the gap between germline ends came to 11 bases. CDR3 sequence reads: CASSERQKITEAFF. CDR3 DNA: TGTGCCAGCAGTGAAAGGCAGAAAATCACTGAAGCTTTCTTT.

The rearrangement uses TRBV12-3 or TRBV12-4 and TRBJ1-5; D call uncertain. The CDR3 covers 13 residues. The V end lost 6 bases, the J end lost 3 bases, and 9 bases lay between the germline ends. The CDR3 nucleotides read TGTGCCAGCAGGATTGAACCCAATCAGCCCCAGCATTTT. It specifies CASRIEPNQPQHF.

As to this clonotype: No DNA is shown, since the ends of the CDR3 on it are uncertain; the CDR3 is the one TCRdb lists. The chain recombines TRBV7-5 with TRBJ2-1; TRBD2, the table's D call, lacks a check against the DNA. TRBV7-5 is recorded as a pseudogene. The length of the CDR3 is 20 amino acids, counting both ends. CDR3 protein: CISVPVSMGRLAGEVNEQFF.

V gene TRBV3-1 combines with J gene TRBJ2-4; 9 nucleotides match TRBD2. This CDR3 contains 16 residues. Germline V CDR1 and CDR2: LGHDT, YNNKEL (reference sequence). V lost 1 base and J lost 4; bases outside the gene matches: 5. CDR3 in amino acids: CASSQGLAGMKNIQYF. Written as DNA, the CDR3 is TGTGCCAGCAGCCAAGGGCTAGCGGGGATGAAAAACATTCAGTACTTC.

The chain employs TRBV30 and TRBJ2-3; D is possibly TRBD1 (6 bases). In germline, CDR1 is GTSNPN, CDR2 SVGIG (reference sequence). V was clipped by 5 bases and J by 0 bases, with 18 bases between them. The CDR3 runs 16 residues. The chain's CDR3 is CAWAYSRGTSTDTQYF. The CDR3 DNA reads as TGTGCCTGGGCTTACTCCAGGGGTACTAGCACAGATACGCAGTATTTT.

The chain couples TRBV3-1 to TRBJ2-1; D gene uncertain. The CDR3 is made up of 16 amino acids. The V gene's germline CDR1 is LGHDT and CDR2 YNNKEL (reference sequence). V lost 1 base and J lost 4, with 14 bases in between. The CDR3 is CASSQGDPPGYNEQFF. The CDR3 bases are TGTGCCAGCAGCCAAGGTGACCCACCCGGATACAATGAGCAGTTCTTC.

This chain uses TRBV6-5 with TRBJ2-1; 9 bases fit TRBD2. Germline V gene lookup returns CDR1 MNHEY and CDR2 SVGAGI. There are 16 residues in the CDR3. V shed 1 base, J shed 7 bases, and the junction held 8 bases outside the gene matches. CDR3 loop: CASSYFPRLAANEQFF. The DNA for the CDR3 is TGTGCCAGCAGTTACTTCCCGAGACTAGCGGCGAATGAGCAGTTCTTC.

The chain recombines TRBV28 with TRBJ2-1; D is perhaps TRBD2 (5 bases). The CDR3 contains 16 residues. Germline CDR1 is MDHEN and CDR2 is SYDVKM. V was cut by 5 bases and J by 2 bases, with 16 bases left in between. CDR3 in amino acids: CASSEGLAQAYNEQFF. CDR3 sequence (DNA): TGTGCCAGCAGTGAAGGACTCGCTCAGGCCTACAATGAGCAGTTCTTC.

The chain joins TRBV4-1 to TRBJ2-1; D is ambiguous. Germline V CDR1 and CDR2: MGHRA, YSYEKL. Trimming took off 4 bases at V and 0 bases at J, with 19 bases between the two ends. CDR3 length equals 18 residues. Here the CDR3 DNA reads TGCGCCAGCAGCCCCCTCTCCCCAGCCCTAAGCTCCTACAATGAGCAGTTCTTC. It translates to CASSPLSPALSSYNEQFF.

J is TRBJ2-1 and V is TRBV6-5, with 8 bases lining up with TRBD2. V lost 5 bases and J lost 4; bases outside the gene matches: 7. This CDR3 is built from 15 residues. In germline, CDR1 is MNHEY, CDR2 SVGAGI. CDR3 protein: CASSPSASGYNEQFF. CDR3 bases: TGTGCCAGCAGTCCCTCGGCTAGCGGGTACAATGAGCAGTTCTTC.

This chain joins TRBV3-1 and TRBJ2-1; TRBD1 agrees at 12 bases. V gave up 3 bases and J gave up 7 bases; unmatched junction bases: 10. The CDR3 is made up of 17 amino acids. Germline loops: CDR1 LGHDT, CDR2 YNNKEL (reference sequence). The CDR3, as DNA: TGTGCCAGCAGCCACCTCCCGGGACAGGGGGCGCAAAATGAGCAGTTCTTC. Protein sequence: CASSHLPGQGAQNEQFF.

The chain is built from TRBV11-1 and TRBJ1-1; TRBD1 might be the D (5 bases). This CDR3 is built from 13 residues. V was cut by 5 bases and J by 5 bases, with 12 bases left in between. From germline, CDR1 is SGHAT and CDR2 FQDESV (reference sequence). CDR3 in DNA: TGTGCCAGCAGCCTTCCGGGGGGGACTGAAGCTTTCTTT. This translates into CASSLPGGTEAFF.